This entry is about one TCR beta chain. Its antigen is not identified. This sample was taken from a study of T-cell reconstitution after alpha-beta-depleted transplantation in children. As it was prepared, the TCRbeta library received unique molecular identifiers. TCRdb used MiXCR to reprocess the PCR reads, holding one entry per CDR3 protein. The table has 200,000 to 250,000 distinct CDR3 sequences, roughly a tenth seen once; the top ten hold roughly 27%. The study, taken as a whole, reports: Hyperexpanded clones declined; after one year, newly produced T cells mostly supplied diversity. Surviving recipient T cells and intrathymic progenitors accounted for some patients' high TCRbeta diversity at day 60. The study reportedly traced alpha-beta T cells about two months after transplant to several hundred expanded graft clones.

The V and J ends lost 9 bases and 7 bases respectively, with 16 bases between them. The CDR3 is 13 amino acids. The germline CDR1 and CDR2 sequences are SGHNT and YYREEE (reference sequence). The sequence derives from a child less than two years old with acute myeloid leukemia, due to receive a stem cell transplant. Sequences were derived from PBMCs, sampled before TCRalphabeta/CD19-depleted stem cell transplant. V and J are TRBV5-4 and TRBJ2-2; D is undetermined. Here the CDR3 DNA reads TGTGCCAACAAGTTTACAGCGAACGGGGAGCTGTTTTTT. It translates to CANKFTANGELFF.